Following are 7 T cell receptor beta chains from one sample sequenced in a study of CXCR3-negative and CXCR3-positive naive CD8 T cells. The TRB cDNA libraries were prepared by 5' RACE with UMI labels. One entry per CDR3 protein, without DNA, is what TCRdb gives after re-calling the 5' RACE reads. The repertoire table contains approximately 56,000 distinct CDR3 sequences. Sample: naive CXCR3- CD8+ T cells from blood. Documented subset: CD45RO-CCR7+CD27+CD95- naive CD8+ T cells lacking CXCR3 (TNR3-). Receptor source: a human donor in good health. Some clones in this sample may be carry-over from other donors' samples.

The chain carries TRBV4-3 and TRBJ2-3; the D call from TCRdb, TRBD1, cannot be confirmed without DNA. Germline CDR1 and CDR2: LGHNA and YSLEER. The CDR3 spans 15 residues. CDR3 protein: CASSQEVRAQAKQYF.

The gene calls are TRBV7-9 and TRBJ2-2. The CDR3 runs to 13 residues. The germline V gene has CDR1 SEHNR and CDR2 FQNEAQ (reference sequence). The CDR3 sequence is CASSLADTGELFF.

This chain connects TRBV6-5 to TRBJ1-2; absent DNA, TCRdb's TRBD1 call cannot be checked. Germline V gene lookup returns CDR1 MNHEY and CDR2 SVGAGI. The CDR3 sequence is 15 residues long. Here the CDR3 reads CASSYSNWDSYGYTF.

The chain uses TRBV15 and TRBJ1-5. The CDR3 is made up of 15 amino acids. CDR1 and CDR2 (germline): LNHNV, YYDKDF (reference sequence). CDR3 amino acids: CTTSRDRQLNQPQHF.

V gene TRBV29-1 combines with J gene TRBJ2-3; the TCRdb call, TRBD2, lacks DNA for checking. Germline CDR1 SQVTM, CDR2 ANQGSEA. CDR3 size: 17 residues. The CDR3 sequence is CSATETTSGGAPDTQYF.

The genes are TRBV3-1 and TRBJ2-3; TCRdb returns TRBD1, unconfirmable since there is no DNA. CDR1 LGHDT and CDR2 YNNKEL come from the germline V gene (reference sequence). This CDR3 is built from 20 residues. The CDR3: CASSQGWGLGVSLSTDTQYF.

The chain carries TRBV7-3 and TRBJ2-1; TCRdb gives TRBD2 as the D gene, but with no DNA this cannot be confirmed. There are 15 residues in the CDR3. The germline gives CDR1 SGHTA, CDR2 FQGTGA. CDR3 amino acids: CASSSLAGGLDEQFF.